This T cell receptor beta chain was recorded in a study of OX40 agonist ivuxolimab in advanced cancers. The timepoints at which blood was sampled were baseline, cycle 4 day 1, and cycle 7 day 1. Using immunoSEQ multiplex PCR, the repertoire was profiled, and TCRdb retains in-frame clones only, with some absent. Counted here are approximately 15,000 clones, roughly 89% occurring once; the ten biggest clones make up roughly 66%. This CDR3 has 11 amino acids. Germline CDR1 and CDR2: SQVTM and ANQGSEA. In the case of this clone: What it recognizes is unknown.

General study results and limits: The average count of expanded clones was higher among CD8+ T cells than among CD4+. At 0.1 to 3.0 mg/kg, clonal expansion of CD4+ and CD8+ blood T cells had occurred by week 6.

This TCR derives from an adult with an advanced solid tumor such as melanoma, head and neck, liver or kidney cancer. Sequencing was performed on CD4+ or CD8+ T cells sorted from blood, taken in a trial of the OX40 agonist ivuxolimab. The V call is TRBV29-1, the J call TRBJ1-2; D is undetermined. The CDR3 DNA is TGCGGCGCATCAGCTAACTATGGCTACACCTTC. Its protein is CGASANYGYTF.